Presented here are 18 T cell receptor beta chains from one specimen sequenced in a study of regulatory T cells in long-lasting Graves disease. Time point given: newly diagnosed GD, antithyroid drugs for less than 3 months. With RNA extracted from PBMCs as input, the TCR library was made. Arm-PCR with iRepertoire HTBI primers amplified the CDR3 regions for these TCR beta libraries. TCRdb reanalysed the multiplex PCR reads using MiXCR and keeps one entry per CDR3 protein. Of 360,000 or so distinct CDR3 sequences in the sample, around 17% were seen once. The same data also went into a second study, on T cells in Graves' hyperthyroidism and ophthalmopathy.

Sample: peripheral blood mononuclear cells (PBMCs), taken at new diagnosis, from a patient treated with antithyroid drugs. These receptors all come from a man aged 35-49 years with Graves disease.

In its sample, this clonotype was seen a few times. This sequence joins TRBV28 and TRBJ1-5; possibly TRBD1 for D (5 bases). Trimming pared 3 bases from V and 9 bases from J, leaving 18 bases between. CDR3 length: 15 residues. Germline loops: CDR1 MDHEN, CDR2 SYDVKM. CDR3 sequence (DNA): TGTGCCAGCAGTTTGGACCGACAGCCAGTGAGGCCCCAGCATTTT. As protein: CASSLDRQPVRPQHF.

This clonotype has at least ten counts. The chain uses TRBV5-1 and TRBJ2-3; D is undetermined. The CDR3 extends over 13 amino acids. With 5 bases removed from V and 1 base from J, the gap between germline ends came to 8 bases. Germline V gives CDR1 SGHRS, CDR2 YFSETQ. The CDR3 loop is CASRSEGTDTQYF. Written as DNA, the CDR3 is TGCGCCAGCAGGAGCGAAGGCACAGATACGCAGTATTTT.

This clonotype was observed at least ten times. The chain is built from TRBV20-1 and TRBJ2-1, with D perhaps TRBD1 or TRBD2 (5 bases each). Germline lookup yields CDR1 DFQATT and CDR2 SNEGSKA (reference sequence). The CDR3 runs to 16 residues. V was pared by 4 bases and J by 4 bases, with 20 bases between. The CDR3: CSAKSSGQRGYNEQFF. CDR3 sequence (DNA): TGCAGTGCTAAATCGTCAGGGCAGAGGGGATACAATGAGCAGTTCTTC.

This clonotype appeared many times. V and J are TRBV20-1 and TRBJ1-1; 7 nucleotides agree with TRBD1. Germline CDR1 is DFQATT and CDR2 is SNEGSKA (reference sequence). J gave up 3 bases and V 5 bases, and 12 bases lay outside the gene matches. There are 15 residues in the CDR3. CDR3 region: CSAVDFQGDYTEAFF. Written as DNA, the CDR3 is TGCAGTGCTGTTGATTTCCAGGGGGATTACACTGAAGCTTTCTTT.

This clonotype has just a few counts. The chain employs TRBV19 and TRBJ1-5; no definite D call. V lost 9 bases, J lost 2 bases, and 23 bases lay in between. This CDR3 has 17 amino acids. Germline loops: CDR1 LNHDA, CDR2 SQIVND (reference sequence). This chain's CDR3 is CASHIGRWVRGNQPQHF. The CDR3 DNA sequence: TGTGCCAGCCATATCGGCCGTTGGGTAAGGGGCAATCAGCCCCAGCATTTT.

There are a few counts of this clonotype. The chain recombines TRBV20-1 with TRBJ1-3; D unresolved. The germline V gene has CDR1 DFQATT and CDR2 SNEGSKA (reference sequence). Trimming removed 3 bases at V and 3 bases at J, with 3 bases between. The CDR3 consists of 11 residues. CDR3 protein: CSASLGNTIYF. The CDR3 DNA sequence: TGCAGTGCTAGTCTTGGAAACACCATATATTTT.

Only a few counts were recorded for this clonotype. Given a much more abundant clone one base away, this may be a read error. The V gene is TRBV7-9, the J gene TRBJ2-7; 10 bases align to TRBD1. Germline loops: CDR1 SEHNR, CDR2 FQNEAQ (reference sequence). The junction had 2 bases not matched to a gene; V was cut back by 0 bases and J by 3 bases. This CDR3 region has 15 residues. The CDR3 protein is CASSLAGTGDYEQYF. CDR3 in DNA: TGTGCCAGCAGCTTAGCCGGGACAGGGGACTACGAGCAGTACTTC.

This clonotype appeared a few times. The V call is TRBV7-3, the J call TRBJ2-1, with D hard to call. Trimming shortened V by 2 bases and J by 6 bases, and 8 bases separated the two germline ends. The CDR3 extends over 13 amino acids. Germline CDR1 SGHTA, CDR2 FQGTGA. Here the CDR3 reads CASSLSFSNEQFF. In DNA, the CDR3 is TGTGCCAGCAGCTTATCGTTCTCCAATGAGCAGTTCTTC.

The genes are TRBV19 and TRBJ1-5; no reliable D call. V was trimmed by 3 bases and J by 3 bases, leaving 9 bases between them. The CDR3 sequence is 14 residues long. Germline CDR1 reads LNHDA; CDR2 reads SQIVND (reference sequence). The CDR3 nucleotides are TGTGCCAGTAGTATCGGCAGGCCCAATCAGCCCCAGCATTTT. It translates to CASSIGRPNQPQHF.

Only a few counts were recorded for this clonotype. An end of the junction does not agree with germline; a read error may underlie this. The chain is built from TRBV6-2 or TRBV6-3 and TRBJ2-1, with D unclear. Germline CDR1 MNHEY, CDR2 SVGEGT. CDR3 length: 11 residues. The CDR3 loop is CAGSGYNEQFF. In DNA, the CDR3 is TGTGCCGGCAGTGGGTACAATGAGCAGTTCTTC.

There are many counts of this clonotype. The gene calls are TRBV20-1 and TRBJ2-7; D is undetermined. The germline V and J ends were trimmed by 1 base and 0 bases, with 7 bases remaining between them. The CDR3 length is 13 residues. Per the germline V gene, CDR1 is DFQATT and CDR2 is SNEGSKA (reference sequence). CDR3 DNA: TGCAGTGCTAGAGTCGCGACCTCCTACGAGCAGTACTTC. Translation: CSARVATSYEQYF.

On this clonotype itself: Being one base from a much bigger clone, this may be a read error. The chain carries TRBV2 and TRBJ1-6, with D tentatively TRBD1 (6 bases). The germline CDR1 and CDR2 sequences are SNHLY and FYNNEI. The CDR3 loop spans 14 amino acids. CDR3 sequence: CASSDTGQNSPPHF. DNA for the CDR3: TGTGCCAGCAGTGATACAGGGCAGAATTCACCCCCCCACTTT.

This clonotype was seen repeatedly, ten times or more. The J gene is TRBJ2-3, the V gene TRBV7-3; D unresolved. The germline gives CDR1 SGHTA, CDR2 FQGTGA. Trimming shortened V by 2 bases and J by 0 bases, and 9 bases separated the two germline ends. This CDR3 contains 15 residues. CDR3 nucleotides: TGTGCCAGCAGCTTAGGGCGGTCTAGCACAGATACGCAGTATTTT. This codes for CASSLGRSSTDTQYF.

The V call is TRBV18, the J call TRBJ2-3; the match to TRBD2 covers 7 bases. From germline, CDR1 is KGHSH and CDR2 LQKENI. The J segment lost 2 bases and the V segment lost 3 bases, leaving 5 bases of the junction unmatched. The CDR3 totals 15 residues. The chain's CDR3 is CASSPSGTITDTQYF. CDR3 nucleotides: TGTGCCAGCTCACCGAGCGGGACGATCACAGATACGCAGTATTTT.

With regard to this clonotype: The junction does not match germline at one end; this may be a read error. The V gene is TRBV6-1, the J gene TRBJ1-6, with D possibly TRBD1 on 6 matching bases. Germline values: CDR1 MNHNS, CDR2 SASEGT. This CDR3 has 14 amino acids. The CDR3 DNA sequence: TGTGCCAGCAGGGTGGACAGCACTAATTCACCCCCCCACTTT. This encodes CASRVDSTNSPPHF.

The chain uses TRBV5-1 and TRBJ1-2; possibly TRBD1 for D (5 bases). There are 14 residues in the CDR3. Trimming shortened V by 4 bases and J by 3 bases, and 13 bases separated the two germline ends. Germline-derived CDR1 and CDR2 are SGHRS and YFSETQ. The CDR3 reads CASSPGGGDYGYTF. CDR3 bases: TGCGCCAGCAGCCCGGGGGGGGGAGACTATGGCTACACCTTC.

Here the CDR3 DNA reads TGTGCCACCAGCAGAGTTCGGGGGCAGGGACAGGGGAACTACGAGCAGTACTTC. Translation: CATSRVRGQGQGNYEQYF. The rearrangement links TRBV15 to TRBJ2-7; 10 bases agree with TRBD1. The CDR3 extends over 18 amino acids. Germline V CDR1 and CDR2: LNHNV, YYDKDF (reference sequence). The junction had 12 bases not matched to a gene; V was cut back by 1 base and J by 3 bases.

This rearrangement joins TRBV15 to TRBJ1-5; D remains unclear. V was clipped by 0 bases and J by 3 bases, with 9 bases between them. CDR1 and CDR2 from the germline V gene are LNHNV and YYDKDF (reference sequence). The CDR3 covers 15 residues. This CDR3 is CATSRDLVPNQPQHF. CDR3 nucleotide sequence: TGTGCCACCAGCAGAGATTTAGTACCCAATCAGCCCCAGCATTTT.